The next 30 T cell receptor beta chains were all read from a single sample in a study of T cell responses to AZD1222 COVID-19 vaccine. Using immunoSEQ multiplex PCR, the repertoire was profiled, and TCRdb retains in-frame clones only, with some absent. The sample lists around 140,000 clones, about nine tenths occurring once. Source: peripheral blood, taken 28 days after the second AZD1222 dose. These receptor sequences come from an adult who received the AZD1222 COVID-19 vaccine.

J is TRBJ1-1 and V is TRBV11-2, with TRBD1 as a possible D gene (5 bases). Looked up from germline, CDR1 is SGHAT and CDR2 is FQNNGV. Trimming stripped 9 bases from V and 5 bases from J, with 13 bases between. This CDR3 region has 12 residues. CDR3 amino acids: CARGVAGTEAFF. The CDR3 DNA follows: TGTGCCAGAGGGGTAGCTGGGACTGAAGCTTTCTTT.

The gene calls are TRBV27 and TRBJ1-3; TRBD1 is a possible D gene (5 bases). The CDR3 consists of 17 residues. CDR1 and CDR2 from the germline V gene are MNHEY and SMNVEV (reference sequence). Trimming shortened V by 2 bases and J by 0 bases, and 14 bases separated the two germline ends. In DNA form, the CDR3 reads TGTGCCAGCAGTTTAAAAGGTCCAGGGTTCTCTGGAAACACCATATATTTT. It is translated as CASSLKGPGFSGNTIYF.

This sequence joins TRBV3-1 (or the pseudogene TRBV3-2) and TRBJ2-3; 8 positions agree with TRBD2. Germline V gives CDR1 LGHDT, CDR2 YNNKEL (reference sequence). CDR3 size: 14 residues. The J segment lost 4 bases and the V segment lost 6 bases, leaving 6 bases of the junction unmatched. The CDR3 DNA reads TGTGCCAGCAGTCGGGGGGGCTCGGCAGATACGCAGTATTTT. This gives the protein CASSRGGSADTQYF.

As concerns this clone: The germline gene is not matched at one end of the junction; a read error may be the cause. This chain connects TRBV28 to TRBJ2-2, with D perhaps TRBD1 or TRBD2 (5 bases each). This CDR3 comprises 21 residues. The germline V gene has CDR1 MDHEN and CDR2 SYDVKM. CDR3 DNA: TGTGCCAGCAGTTTAGCACTTTATTCCTGGGGGTCTGAGACGAAAACCGGGGAGCTGTTTTTT. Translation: CASSLALYSWGSETKTGELFF.

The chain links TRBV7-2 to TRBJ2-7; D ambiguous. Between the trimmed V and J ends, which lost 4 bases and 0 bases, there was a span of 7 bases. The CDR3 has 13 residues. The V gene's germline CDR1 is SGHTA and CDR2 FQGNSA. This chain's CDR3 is CASSSYSSYEQYF. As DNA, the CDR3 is TGTGCCAGCAGCTCCTACAGCTCCTACGAGCAGTACTTC.

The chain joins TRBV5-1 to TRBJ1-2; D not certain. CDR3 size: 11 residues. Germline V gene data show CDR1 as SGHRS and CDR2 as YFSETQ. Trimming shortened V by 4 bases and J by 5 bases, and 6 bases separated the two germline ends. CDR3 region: CASSTSYGYTF. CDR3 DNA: TGCGCCAGCAGCACGTCTTATGGCTACACCTTC.

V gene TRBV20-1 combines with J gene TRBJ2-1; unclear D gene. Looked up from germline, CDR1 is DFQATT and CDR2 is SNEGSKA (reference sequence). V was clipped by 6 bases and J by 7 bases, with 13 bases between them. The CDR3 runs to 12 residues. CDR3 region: CSASNGVNEQFF. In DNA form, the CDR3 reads TGCAGTGCCAGTAACGGCGTGAATGAGCAGTTCTTC.

The CDR3 loop reads CSVQRSNEGYTF. In DNA, the CDR3 is TGCAGCGTTCAAAGGTCCAACGAGGGCTACACCTTC. V is TRBV29-1 and J is TRBJ1-2; D is unclear. Germline V gives CDR1 SQVTM, CDR2 ANQGSEA. The CDR3 is made up of 12 amino acids. V was cut by 5 bases and J by 8 bases, with 15 bases left in between.

The CDR3 reads CASSILRQGDPGYTF. The CDR3 nucleotides are TGTGCCAGTAGTATCCTTCGACAGGGCGATCCCGGCTACACCTTC. V is TRBV19 and J is TRBJ1-2, with 7 bases aligning to TRBD1. Unmatched junction bases numbered 12, after V lost 3 bases and J lost 8 bases. This CDR3 spans 15 amino acids. The germline CDR1 and CDR2 sequences are LNHDA and SQIVND (reference sequence).

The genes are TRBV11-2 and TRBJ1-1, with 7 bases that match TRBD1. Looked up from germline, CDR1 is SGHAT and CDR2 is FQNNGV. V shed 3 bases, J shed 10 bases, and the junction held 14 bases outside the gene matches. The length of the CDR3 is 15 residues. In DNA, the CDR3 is TGTGCCAGCAGCTTCCTCCGGGACAGCCGAAAACTAGCTTTCTTT. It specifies CASSFLRDSRKLAFF.

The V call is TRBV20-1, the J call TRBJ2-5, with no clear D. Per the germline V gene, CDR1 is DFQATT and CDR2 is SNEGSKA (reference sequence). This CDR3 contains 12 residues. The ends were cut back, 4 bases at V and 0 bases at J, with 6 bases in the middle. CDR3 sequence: CSAIDYQETQYF. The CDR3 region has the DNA TGCAGTGCTATTGATTACCAAGAGACCCAGTACTTC.

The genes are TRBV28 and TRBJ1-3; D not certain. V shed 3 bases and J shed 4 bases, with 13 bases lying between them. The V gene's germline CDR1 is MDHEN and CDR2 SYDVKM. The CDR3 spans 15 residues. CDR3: CASSFPGNRGNTIYF. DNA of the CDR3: TGTGCCAGCAGTTTCCCGGGTAATAGAGGAAACACCATATATTTT.

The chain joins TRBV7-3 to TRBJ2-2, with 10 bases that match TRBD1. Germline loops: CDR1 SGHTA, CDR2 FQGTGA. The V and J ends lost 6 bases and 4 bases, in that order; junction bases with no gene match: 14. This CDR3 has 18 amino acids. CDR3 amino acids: CASRYRGQGVPGTGELFF. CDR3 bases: TGTGCCAGCAGATACCGCGGACAGGGGGTGCCGGGCACCGGGGAGCTGTTTTTT. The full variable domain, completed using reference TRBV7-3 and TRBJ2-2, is GAGVSQTPSNKVTEKGKYVELRCDPISGHTALYWYRQSLGQGPEFLIYFQGTGAADDSGLPNDRFFAVRPEGSVSTLKIQRTERGDSAVYLCASRYRGQGVPGTGELFFGEGSRLTVL.

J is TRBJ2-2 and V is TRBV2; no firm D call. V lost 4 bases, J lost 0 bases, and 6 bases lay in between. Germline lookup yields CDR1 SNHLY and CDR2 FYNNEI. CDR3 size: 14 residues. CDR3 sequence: CASSADTNTGELFF. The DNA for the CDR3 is TGTGCCAGCAGTGCAGATACGAACACCGGGGAGCTGTTTTTT.

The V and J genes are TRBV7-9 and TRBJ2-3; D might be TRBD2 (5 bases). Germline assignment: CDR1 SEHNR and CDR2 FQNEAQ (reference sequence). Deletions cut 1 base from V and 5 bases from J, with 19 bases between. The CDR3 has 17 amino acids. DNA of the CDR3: TGTGCCAGCAGCTTAGGGCCTGGGAAGGGAGATGGAGATACGCAGTATTTT. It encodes CASSLGPGKGDGDTQYF.

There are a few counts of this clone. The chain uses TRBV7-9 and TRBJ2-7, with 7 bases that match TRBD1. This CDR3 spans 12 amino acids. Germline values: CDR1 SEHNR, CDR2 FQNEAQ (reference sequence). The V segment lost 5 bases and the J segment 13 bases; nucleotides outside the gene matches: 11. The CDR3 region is CASSAGRQGVYF. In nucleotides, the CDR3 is TGTGCCAGCAGCGCAGGGCGACAGGGAGTCTACTTC.

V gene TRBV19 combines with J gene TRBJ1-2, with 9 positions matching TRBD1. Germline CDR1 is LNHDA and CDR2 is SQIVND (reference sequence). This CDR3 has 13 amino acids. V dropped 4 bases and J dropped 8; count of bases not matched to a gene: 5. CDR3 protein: CASSRTGDGGYTF. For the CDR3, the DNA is TGTGCCAGTAGTAGGACAGGGGACGGAGGCTACACCTTC.

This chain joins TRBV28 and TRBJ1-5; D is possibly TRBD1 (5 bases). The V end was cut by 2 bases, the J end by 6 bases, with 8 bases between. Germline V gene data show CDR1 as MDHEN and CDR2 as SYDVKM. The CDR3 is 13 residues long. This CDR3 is CASSLSRVQPQHF. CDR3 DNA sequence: TGTGCCAGCAGTTTAAGCAGGGTTCAGCCCCAGCATTTT. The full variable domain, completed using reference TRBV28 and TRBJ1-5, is DVKVTQSSRYLVKRTGEKVFLECVQDMDHENMFWYRQDPGLGLRLIYFSYDVKMKEKGDIPEGYSVSREKKERFSLILESASTNQTSMYLCASSLSRVQPQHFGDGTRLSIL.

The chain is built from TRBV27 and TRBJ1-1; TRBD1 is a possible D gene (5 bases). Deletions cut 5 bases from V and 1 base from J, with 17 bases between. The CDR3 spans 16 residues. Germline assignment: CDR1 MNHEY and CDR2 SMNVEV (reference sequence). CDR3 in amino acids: CASSPLGKGQNTEAFF. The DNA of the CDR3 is TGTGCCAGCAGTCCACTCGGGAAGGGGCAGAACACTGAAGCTTTCTTT.

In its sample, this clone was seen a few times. This CDR3 is CASSLMRVSGNTIYF. The CDR3 DNA is TGTGCCAGCAGCTTAATGCGTGTCTCTGGAAACACCATATATTTT. The chain links TRBV11-2 to TRBJ1-3; D is unclear. Germline V CDR1 and CDR2: SGHAT, FQNNGV. This CDR3 has 15 residues. Trimming took 2 bases from V and 0 from J, leaving 8 bases between them. Filled out from reference TRBV11-2 and TRBJ1-3, the complete variable domain reads EAGVAQSPRYKIIEKRQSVAFWCNPISGHATLYWYQQILGQGPKLLIQFQNNGVVDDSQLPKDRFSAERLKGVDSTLKIQPAKLEDSAVYLCASSLMRVSGNTIYFGEGSWLTVV.

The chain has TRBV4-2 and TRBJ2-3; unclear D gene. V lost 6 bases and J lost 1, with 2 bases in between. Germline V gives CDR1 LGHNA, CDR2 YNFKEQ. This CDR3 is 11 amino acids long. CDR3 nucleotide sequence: TGTGCCAGCAGGGGCACAGATACGCAGTATTTT. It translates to CASRGTDTQYF.

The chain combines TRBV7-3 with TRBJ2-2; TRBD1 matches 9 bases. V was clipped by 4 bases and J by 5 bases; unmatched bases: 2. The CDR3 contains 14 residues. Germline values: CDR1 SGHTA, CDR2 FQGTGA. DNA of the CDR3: TGTGCCAGCAGCTCTGGGACAGGGACCGGGGAGCTGTTTTTT. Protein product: CASSSGTGTGELFF.

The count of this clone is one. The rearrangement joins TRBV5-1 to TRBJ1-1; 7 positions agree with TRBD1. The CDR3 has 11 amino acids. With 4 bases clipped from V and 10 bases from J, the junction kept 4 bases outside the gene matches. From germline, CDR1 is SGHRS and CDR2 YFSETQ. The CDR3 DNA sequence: TGCGCCAGCAGCAGGGAGGGGGCAGCTTTCTTT. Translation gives CASSREGAAFF.

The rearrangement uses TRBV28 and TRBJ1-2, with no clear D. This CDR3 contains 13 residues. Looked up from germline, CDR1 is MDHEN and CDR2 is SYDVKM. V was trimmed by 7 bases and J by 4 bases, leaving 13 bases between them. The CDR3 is CASKDGGRYGYTF. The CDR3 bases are TGTGCCAGCAAGGACGGCGGTCGCTATGGCTACACCTTC.

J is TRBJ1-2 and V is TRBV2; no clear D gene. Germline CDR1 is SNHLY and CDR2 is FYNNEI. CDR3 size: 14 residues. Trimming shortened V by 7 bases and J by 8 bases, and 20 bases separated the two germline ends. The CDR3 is CASTRSPDFQGYTF. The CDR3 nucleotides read TGTGCCAGCACCCGTTCTCCCGACTTTCAAGGCTACACCTTC.

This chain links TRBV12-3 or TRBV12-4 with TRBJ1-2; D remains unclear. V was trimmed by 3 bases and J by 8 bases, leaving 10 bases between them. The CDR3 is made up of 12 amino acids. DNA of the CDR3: TGTGCCAGCAGTTTCACGGACCGAGGCTACACCTTC. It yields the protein CASSFTDRGYTF.

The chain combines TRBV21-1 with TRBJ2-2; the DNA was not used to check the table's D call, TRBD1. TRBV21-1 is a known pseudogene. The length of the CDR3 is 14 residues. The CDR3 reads CASSRDNETGELFF. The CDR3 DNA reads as TGTGCCAGCAGCCGGGACAACGAAACCGGGGAGCTGTTTTTT.

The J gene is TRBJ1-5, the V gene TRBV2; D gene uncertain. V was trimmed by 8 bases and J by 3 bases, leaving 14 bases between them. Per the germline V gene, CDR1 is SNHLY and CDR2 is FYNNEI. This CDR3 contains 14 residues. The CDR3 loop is CASQDVSSNQPQHF. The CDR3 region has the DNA TGTGCCAGCCAGGACGTCAGCTCCAATCAGCCCCAGCATTTT.

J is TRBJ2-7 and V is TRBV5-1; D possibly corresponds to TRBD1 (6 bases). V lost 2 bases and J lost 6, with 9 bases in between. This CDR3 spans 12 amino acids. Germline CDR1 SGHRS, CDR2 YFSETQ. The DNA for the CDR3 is TGCGCCAGCAGCTTCACAGGGATCGAGCAGTACTTC. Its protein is CASSFTGIEQYF.

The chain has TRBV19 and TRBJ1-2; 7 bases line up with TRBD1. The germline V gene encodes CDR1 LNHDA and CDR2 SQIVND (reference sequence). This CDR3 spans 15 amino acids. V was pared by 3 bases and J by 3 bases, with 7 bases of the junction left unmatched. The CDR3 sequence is CASSMAGGLYYGYTF. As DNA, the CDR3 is TGTGCCAGTAGTATGGCAGGGGGTCTCTACTATGGCTACACCTTC.